This is a list of T cell receptor beta chains from one sample in a study of fetal regulatory T cell absence and autoimmunity. Assay: immunoSEQ multiplex PCR; the TCRdb copy retains only in-frame clones and omits some. Here the sample spans about 95,000 clones, 55% to 75% being singletons. The specimen sequenced was pancreas tissue. These TCRs come from a male donor with IPEX syndrome. Both conserved end residues are part of each CDR3. D genes are given only for firm matches. The listing skips clone size in some rows; elsewhere it reads once, few, many or a size class.

d_call,j_call,v_call,clone_size,cdr3_aa,cdr3_nt
-,TRBJ1-5,TRBV10-3,once,CAISARGEDSNQPQHF,TGTGCCATCAGTGCCAGGGGAGAGGATAGCAATCAGCCCCAGCATTTT
-,TRBJ2-7,TRBV9,-,CASSVSMGQGEQYF,TGTGCCAGCAGCGTAAGTATGGGCCAGGGCGAGCAGTACTTC
TRBD1,TRBJ1-1,TRBV27,-,CASSLWTGRGTEAFF,TGTGCCAGCAGTTTATGGACAGGCCGCGGAACTGAAGCTTTCTTT
TRBD2,TRBJ2-1,TRBV5-4,-,CASSLAGGPNEQFF,TGTGCCAGCAGCTTAGCGGGAGGGCCGAATGAGCAGTTCTTC
TRBD2,TRBJ2-1,TRBV7-2,-,CASSPSGPYNEQFF,TGTGCCAGCAGCCCTAGCGGTCCCTACAATGAGCAGTTCTTC
TRBD1,TRBJ1-6,TRBV27,-,CASSGRTGWALHF,TGTGCCAGCAGCGGACGGACAGGGTGGGCCCTCCACTTT
-,TRBJ1-2,TRBV13,-,CASSSDTNYGYTF,TGTGCCAGCAGCTCGGACACTAACTATGGCTACACCTTC
-,TRBJ2-7,TRBV7-2,-,CASSLARSGRPYEQYF,TGTGCCAGCAGCTTAGCGCGGTCGGGCAGGCCCTACGAGCAGTACTTC
-,TRBJ1-1,TRBV4-3,-,CASTPGRPNTEAFF,TGCGCCAGCACCCCCGGGCGGCCCAACACTGAAGCTTTCTTT
-,TRBJ1-2,TRBV7-8,-,CASSSRPQGYTF,TGTGCCAGCAGCTCAAGGCCCCAAGGCTACACCTTC
TRBD1,TRBJ2-1,TRBV4-1,-,CASSQRQGWDNEQFF,TGCGCCAGCAGCCAACGACAGGGTTGGGACAATGAGCAGTTCTTC
-,TRBJ1-1,TRBV4-1,-,CASSQRRSTEAFF,TGCGCCAGCAGCCAAAGGCGAAGCACTGAAGCTTTCTTT
TRBD1,TRBJ2-2,TRBV4-1,-,CASSRIDRGHTGELFF,TGCGCCAGCAGCCGAATCGACAGGGGGCACACCGGGGAGCTGTTTTTT
-,TRBJ2-7,TRBV15,-,CATSRAGTAYEQYF,TGTGCCACCAGCAGAGCCGGGACCGCCTACGAGCAGTACTTC
-,TRBJ1-5,TRBV5-3,few,CARSRHGNQPQHF,TGTGCCAGAAGCCGCCACGGTAATCAGCCCCAGCATTTT
-,TRBJ1-4,TRBV7-9,-,CASRHPTNEKLFF,TGTGCCAGCAGACACCCAACTAATGAAAAACTGTTTTTT
-,TRBJ1-2,TRBV18,-,CASSPGRQTTNYGYTF,TGTGCCAGCTCACCAGGGAGACAGACAACCAACTATGGCTACACCTTC
-,TRBJ2-1,TRBV4-1,once,CASSQEVGKPYNEQFF,TGCGCCAGCAGCCAAGAGGTGGGCAAGCCCTACAATGAGCAGTTCTTC
TRBD2,TRBJ2-1,TRBV7-9,-,CASSSSRLAGNEQFF,TGTGCCAGCAGCTCATCCCGACTAGCTGGCAATGAGCAGTTCTTC
-,TRBJ2-5,TRBV6-6,few,CASSLEIQETQYF,TGTGCCAGCAGCCTGGAAATCCAGGAGACCCAGTACTTC
TRBD1,TRBJ1-2,TRBV19,-,CASSIRDRGHYGYTF,TGTGCCAGTAGTATACGGGACAGGGGGCACTATGGCTACACCTTC
-,TRBJ1-2,TRBV15,-,CATSRDKGYGYTF,TGTGCCACCAGCAGAGATAAAGGGTATGGCTACACCTTC
TRBD2,TRBJ2-7,TRBV9,-,CASSVVVVVPGTSGSYEQYF,TGTGCCAGCAGCGTAGTAGTAGTAGTGCCCGGGACTAGCGGGAGCTACGAGCAGTACTTC
-,TRBJ2-7,TRBV6-1,few,CASSWTGNEQYF,TGTGCCAGCAGTTGGACTGGGAACGAGCAGTACTTC
TRBD1,TRBJ2-7,TRBV7-9,few,CASSRGTGGEQYF,TGTGCCAGCAGCCGAGGGACAGGTGGGGAGCAGTACTTC
-,TRBJ2-3,TRBV13,-,CASSLAGDTQYF,TGTGCCAGCAGCTTAGCGGGAGATACGCAGTATTTT
-,TRBJ2-3,TRBV7-6,-,CASSPRSSADTQYF,TGTGCCAGCAGCCCCAGGAGTTCAGCAGATACGCAGTATTTT
-,TRBJ2-2,TRBV5-1,-,CASSLRRGNTGELFF,TGCGCCAGCAGCTTGCGGCGGGGTAACACCGGGGAGCTGTTTTTT
TRBD1,TRBJ2-3,TRBV13,-,CASSVGQPVTDTQYF,TGTGCCAGCAGCGTGGGACAGCCTGTCACAGATACGCAGTATTTT
-,TRBJ2-3,TRBV11-2,few,CASSLIQADTQYF,TGTGCCAGCAGCCTAATCCAAGCAGATACGCAGTATTTT
-,TRBJ1-6,TRBV7-2,-,CASSPGHSSLASPLHF,TGTGCCAGCAGCCCGGGCCATTCGAGTCTTGCTTCACCCCTCCACTTT
-,TRBJ1-1,TRBV13,-,CASSLEPPGTEAFF,TGTGCCAGCAGCTTAGAGCCCCCGGGCACTGAAGCTTTCTTT
-,TRBJ1-5,TRBV5-6,-,CASSLGTAQPQHF,TGTGCCAGCAGCTTGGGGACAGCTCAGCCCCAGCATTTT
TRBD2,TRBJ2-1,TRBV30,once,CAWSVLAGGNNEQFF,TGTGCCTGGAGTGTACTAGCGGGAGGGAACAATGAGCAGTTCTTC
-,TRBJ1-2,TRBV5-1,-,CASSFGTGVNYGYTF,TGCGCCAGCAGCTTCGGAACAGGTGTTAACTATGGCTACACCTTC
-,TRBJ1-6,TRBV11-3,-,CASSSHSGLGNSPLHF,TGTGCCAGCAGCTCCCATTCGGGACTAGGGAATTCACCCCTCCACTTT
-,TRBJ2-7,TRBV27,-,CASSLEHRTPYEQYF,TGTGCCAGCAGTTTAGAACACAGGACCCCCTACGAGCAGTACTTC
-,TRBJ2-7,TRBV9,-,CASSGYEQYF,TGTGCCAGCAGCGGCTACGAGCAGTACTTC